One and the same sample provided the 24 T cell receptor beta chains below, sequenced in a study of blood T cell repertoires in COVID-19. Using immunoSEQ multiplex PCR, the repertoire was profiled, and TCRdb retains in-frame clones only, with some absent. Among some 31,000 clones listed, 85% were seen once. Sequenced: peripheral blood. These receptors were collected from a human donor with acute or convalescent COVID-19. The donor label of this sample is uncertain.

The chain combines TRBV7-2 with TRBJ2-7; D is possibly TRBD1 (6 bases). The germline V and J ends were trimmed by 1 base and 2 bases, with 12 bases remaining between them. CDR1 and CDR2 (germline): SGHTA, FQGNSA. The CDR3 runs to 15 residues. The CDR3 nucleotides are TGTGCCAGCAGCTTAGGATGGGGGCGCGCCTACGAGCAGTACTTC. Amino acids: CASSLGWGRAYEQYF.

The chain is built from TRBV4-3 and TRBJ2-1; a possible D gene is TRBD1 (5 bases). The V and J ends lost 0 bases and 0 bases respectively, with 15 bases between them. From germline, CDR1 is LGHNA and CDR2 YSLEER. This CDR3 is built from 18 residues. The CDR3 sequence is CASSQEGPKGYSYNEQFF. The CDR3 region has the DNA TGCGCCAGCAGCCAAGAGGGGCCCAAAGGTTACTCCTACAATGAGCAGTTCTTC.

The rearrangement joins TRBV5-4 to TRBJ1-1, with D uncertain. Germline V gives CDR1 SGHNT, CDR2 YYREEE (reference sequence). The CDR3 spans 15 residues. Trimming removed 4 bases at V and 4 bases at J, with 17 bases between. CDR3 nucleotide sequence: TGTGCCAGCAGCCCTATCAGCAAGGGAGGCACTGAAGCTTTCTTT. It yields the protein CASSPISKGGTEAFF.

V usage is TRBV12-3 or TRBV12-4 and J usage is TRBJ1-1; D possibly corresponds to TRBD1 (5 bases). CDR3 length equals 12 residues. The ends were cut back, 5 bases at V and 8 bases at J, with 12 bases in the middle. CDR3 sequence: CASSPGLSEAFF. In DNA form, the CDR3 reads TGTGCCAGCAGTCCAGGGCTATCCGAAGCTTTCTTT.

The rearrangement links TRBV6-5 to TRBJ2-1; TRBD2 matches at 12 bases. Germline V lookup: CDR1 MNHEY, CDR2 SVGAGI. CDR3 length: 15 residues. V shed 6 bases and J 7 bases; nucleotides not matched to a gene: 7. The CDR3 sequence: CASRATSGSENEQFF. Written as DNA, the CDR3 is TGTGCCAGCAGAGCGACTAGCGGGAGTGAGAATGAGCAGTTCTTC.

The V call is TRBV28, the J call TRBJ1-4; D not resolved. The V gene lost 8 bases and the J gene lost 8 bases, with 9 bases spanning the gap. This CDR3 is built from 11 residues. CDR1 is MDHEN and CDR2 is SYDVKM in the germline V gene. The chain's CDR3 is CASRTSEKLFF. The CDR3 DNA reads as TGTGCCAGCCGTACTTCCGAAAAACTGTTTTTT.

The rearrangement uses TRBV7-9 and TRBJ1-1; no clear D. The V gene's germline CDR1 is SEHNR and CDR2 FQNEAQ (reference sequence). Trimming stripped 2 bases from V and 1 base from J, with 11 bases between. The CDR3 totals 15 residues. CDR3 sequence: CASSLLLAGNTEAFF. For the CDR3, the DNA is TGTGCCAGCAGCTTACTCCTCGCGGGGAACACTGAAGCTTTCTTT.

The genes are TRBV3-1 (or the pseudogene TRBV3-2) and TRBJ1-2; D is ambiguous. This CDR3 comprises 12 residues. V was trimmed by 2 bases and J by 8 bases, leaving 9 bases between them. Germline CDR1 is LGHDT and CDR2 is YNNKEL (reference sequence). The CDR3 DNA follows: TGTGCCAGCAGCCAAAACCGGTGGGGCTACACCTTC. It encodes CASSQNRWGYTF.

This CDR3 reads CASSPPSGADTEAFF. CDR3 nucleotides: TGTGCCAGCTCACCACCATCAGGGGCCGACACTGAAGCTTTCTTT. The V and J genes are TRBV18 and TRBJ1-1, with D possibly TRBD1 on 6 matching bases. Germline CDR1 and CDR2: KGHSH and LQKENI. V gave up 0 bases and J gave up 3 bases, with 11 bases separating them. The CDR3 runs 15 residues.

The V call is TRBV28, the J call TRBJ1-4; D is unresolved. CDR3 size: 15 residues. The V end lost 7 bases, the J end lost 0 bases, and 12 bases lay between the germline ends. The V gene's germline CDR1 is MDHEN and CDR2 SYDVKM. The chain's CDR3 is CASMIVAATNEKLFF. DNA of the CDR3: TGTGCCAGCATGATCGTGGCAGCAACTAATGAAAAACTGTTTTTT.

The chain couples TRBV6-1 to TRBJ2-4; the match to TRBD2 covers 8 bases. With 0 bases clipped from V and 5 bases from J, the junction kept 6 bases outside the gene matches. Germline CDR1 is MNHNS and CDR2 is SASEGT. The CDR3 sequence is 16 residues long. The CDR3 loop reads CASSEAYGGGENIQYF. CDR3 coding DNA: TGTGCCAGCAGTGAAGCTTACGGGGGGGGAGAAAACATTCAGTACTTC.

This clone showed up just a few times. The V gene is TRBV27, the J gene TRBJ1-1, with TRBD1 as a possible D gene (6 bases). Germline CDR1 MNHEY, CDR2 SMNVEV (reference sequence). V shed 7 bases and J shed 1 base, with 13 bases lying between them. The CDR3 has 14 amino acids. The CDR3 reads CASKRQESNTEAFF. CDR3 nucleotides: TGTGCCAGCAAGAGACAGGAGTCGAACACTGAAGCTTTCTTT.

The count of this clone is one. The chain combines TRBV27 with TRBJ2-3; the match to TRBD2 covers 9 bases. The germline gives CDR1 MNHEY, CDR2 SMNVEV (reference sequence). The CDR3 sequence is 13 residues long. The V and J ends lost 7 bases and 6 bases, in that order; junction bases with no gene match: 5. The CDR3 sequence is CASKRLAADTQYF. CDR3 coding DNA: TGTGCCAGCAAAAGACTAGCGGCCGATACGCAGTATTTT.

The genes are TRBV11-3 and TRBJ2-3, with 8 nucleotides matching TRBD2. J gave up 2 bases and V 5 bases, and 3 bases lay outside the gene matches. The CDR3 contains 14 residues. Germline assignment: CDR1 SGHNT and CDR2 YENEEA. In DNA form, the CDR3 reads TGTGCCAGCAGCCGTAGCGGGAACACAGATACGCAGTATTTT. Amino acid sequence: CASSRSGNTDTQYF.

V and J are TRBV7-2 and TRBJ1-1, with D possibly being TRBD1 (5 bases). Trimming left V 2 bases short and J 0 bases short, with 16 bases between. The CDR3 has 17 amino acids. The germline V gene encodes CDR1 SGHTA and CDR2 FQGNSA. The CDR3 here is CASSLMAGTTMNTEAFF. DNA for the CDR3: TGTGCCAGCAGCTTAATGGCAGGGACTACTATGAACACTGAAGCTTTCTTT.

CDR3 DNA sequence: TGTGCCAGCAGCTTAGAGGGGGTAACTGGCTACACCTTC. Its translation: CASSLEGVTGYTF. The chain couples TRBV7-9 to TRBJ1-2; the D gene is possibly TRBD1 (6 bases). Germline lookup yields CDR1 SEHNR and CDR2 FQNEAQ (reference sequence). Trimming removed 1 base from V and 7 bases from J, with 10 bases in between. The CDR3 extends over 13 amino acids. Combining the CDR3 with reference TRBV7-9 and TRBJ1-2 gives the whole variable domain DTGVSQNPRHKITKRGQNVTFRCDPISEHNRLYWYRQTLGQGPEFLTYFQNEAQLEKSRLLSDRFSAERPKGSFSTLEIQRTEQGDSAMYLCASSLEGVTGYTFGSGTRLTVV.

The V call is TRBV4-1, the J call TRBJ2-6, with 7 bases identical to TRBD1. Per the germline V gene, CDR1 is MGHRA and CDR2 is YSYEKL. The CDR3 extends over 16 amino acids. V dropped 3 bases and J dropped 2; count of bases not matched to a gene: 4. The CDR3 is CASSHPDRTGANVLTF. As DNA, the CDR3 is TGCGCCAGCAGCCACCCGGACAGGACTGGGGCCAACGTCCTGACTTTC.

The chain joins TRBV10-1 to TRBJ1-3; TRBD1 aligns across 8 bases. Germline trimming cut 0 bases from V and 2 bases from J; bases unmatched to any gene: 0. Germline V gene data show CDR1 as WNHNN and CDR2 as SYGVQD (reference sequence). This CDR3 is 15 amino acids long. In nucleotides, the CDR3 is TGCGCCAGCAGTGAGTCGACAGGGGCTGGAAACACCATATATTTT. Translation: CASSESTGAGNTIYF.

This chain uses TRBV7-9 with TRBJ1-2, with D uncertain. Deletions cut 1 base from V and 7 bases from J, with 10 bases between. There are 13 residues in the CDR3. Per germline, CDR1 SEHNR and CDR2 FQNEAQ (reference sequence). Here the CDR3 DNA reads TGTGCCAGCAGCTTAGATTATGACATTGGCTACACCTTC. It is translated as CASSLDYDIGYTF.

This sequence joins TRBV4-1 and TRBJ1-6; 8 nucleotides align to TRBD1. The CDR3 is made up of 18 amino acids. Unmatched junction bases numbered 8, after V lost 3 bases and J lost 1 base. CDR1 MGHRA and CDR2 YSYEKL come from the germline V gene. CDR3 sequence (DNA): TGCGCCAGCAGCCAGGCTGACAGGGGAAGGTCCTATAATTCACCCCTCCACTTT. It codes for CASSQADRGRSYNSPLHF.

The chain carries TRBV7-5 and TRBJ2-1; the D segment call TRBD1 is taken from the table without a DNA check. TRBV7-5 is a known pseudogene. This CDR3 is built from 12 residues. CDR3 sequence (DNA): TGTGCCAGAACCCTCAGGCGTTCAAAGCTGTTCTTC. It yields the protein CARTLRRSKLFF.

This clone has only a few counts. This sequence joins TRBV5-1 and TRBJ2-5; a weak D match, TRBD2 (6 bases). Deletions cut 5 bases from V and 1 base from J, with 15 bases between. CDR1 is SGHRS and CDR2 is YFSETQ in the germline V gene. The CDR3 is made up of 15 amino acids. CDR3 in amino acids: CASRRTIEGQETQYF. Written as DNA, the CDR3 is TGCGCCAGCAGGCGGACTATCGAGGGCCAAGAGACCCAGTACTTC.

The chain joins TRBV3-1 (or the pseudogene TRBV3-2) to TRBJ2-7; 8 bases are shared with TRBD1. Unmatched junction bases numbered 16, after V lost 4 bases and J lost 5 bases. In germline, CDR1 is LGHDT, CDR2 YNNKEL (reference sequence). The CDR3 covers 17 residues. In nucleotides, the CDR3 is TGTGCCAGCAGCCCACTTTTTGAGACAGGGGCCCTCAACGAGCAGTACTTC. Protein product: CASSPLFETGALNEQYF.

The rearrangement joins TRBV19 to TRBJ2-5; TRBD1 aligns across 7 bases. CDR3 size: 14 residues. Trimming took 3 bases from V and 4 from J; bases not matched to a gene: 5. The germline V gene has CDR1 LNHDA and CDR2 SQIVND (reference sequence). The CDR3 spells CASSIQGVGETQYF. For the CDR3, the DNA is TGTGCCAGTAGTATCCAGGGGGTAGGAGAGACCCAGTACTTC.